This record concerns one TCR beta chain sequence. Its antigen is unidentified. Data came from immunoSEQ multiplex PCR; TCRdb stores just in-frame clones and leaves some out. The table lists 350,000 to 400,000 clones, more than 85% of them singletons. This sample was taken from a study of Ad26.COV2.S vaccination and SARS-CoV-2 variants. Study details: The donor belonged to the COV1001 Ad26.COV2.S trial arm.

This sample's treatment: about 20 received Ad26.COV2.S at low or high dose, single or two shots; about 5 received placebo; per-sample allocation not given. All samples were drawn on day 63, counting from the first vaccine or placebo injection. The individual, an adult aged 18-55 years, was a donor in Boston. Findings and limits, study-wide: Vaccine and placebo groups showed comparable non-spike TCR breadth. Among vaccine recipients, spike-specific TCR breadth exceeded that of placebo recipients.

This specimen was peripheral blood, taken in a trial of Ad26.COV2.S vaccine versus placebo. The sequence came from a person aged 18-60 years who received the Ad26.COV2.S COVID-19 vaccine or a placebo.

The CDR3 spells CASIRMTRAFYNEQFF. The CDR3 DNA is TGTGCCAGCATACGTATGACTAGAGCTTTCTACAATGAGCAGTTCTTC. The chain recombines TRBV6-4 with TRBJ2-1, with D perhaps matching TRBD2 (6 bases). CDR3 length: 16 residues. The germline gives CDR1 MRHNA, CDR2 SNTAGT. Trimming took 7 bases from V and 3 from J, leaving 19 bases between them.